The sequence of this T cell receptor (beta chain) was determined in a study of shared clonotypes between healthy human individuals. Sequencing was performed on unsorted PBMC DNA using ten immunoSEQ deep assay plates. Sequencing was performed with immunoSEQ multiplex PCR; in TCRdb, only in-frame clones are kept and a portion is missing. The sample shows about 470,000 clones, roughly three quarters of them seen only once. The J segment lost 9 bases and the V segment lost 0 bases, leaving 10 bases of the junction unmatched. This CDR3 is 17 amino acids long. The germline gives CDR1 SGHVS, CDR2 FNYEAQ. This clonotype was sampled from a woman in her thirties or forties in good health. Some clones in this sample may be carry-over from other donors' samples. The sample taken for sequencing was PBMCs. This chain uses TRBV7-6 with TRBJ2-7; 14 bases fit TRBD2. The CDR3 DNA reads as TGTGCCAGCAGCTTAGCGGGGGGACTAGCGGGAGATGGTGGGCAGTACTTC. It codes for CASSLAGGLAGDGGQYF.